These 22 T cell receptor beta chains share one sample of origin, sequenced in a study of OX40 agonist ivuxolimab in advanced cancers. The repertoire was sequenced with immunoSEQ multiplex PCR; TCRdb's copy has only in-frame clones and lacks some. The sample lists fewer than 90,000 clones, around 90% occurring once. The sequenced sample was CD4+ or CD8+ T cells sorted from blood, obtained in a trial of the OX40 agonist ivuxolimab. Every receptor here comes from an adult with an advanced solid tumor such as melanoma, head and neck, liver or kidney cancer.

V and J are TRBV6-5 and TRBJ2-5; D unresolved. The CDR3 spans 15 residues. Germline V gives CDR1 MNHEY, CDR2 SVGAGI. V shed 0 bases and J shed 2 bases, with 10 bases lying between them. In nucleotides, the CDR3 is TGTGCCAGCAGTTACTCGAATGGGCGGCAAGAGACCCAGTACTTC. Its protein product is CASSYSNGRQETQYF.

In DNA, the CDR3 is TGTGCCACCAGCAGAGATTACCGGGGGGGCACAGATACGCAGTATTTT. This sequence encodes CATSRDYRGGTDTQYF. V and J are TRBV15 and TRBJ2-3; 7 bases are a match to TRBD2. Germline V lookup: CDR1 LNHNV, CDR2 YYDKDF (reference sequence). The CDR3 extends over 16 amino acids. Trimming removed 0 bases from V and 1 base from J; junction bases left unmatched: 4.

The chain links TRBV19 to TRBJ1-2, with TRBD1 matching over 9 bases. The germline V gene encodes CDR1 LNHDA and CDR2 SQIVND (reference sequence). The CDR3 is 15 amino acids. V gave up 6 bases and J gave up 0 bases; unmatched junction bases: 5. The CDR3 protein is CASSPGTGSNYGYTF. CDR3 DNA: TGTGCCAGTAGCCCCGGGACAGGGTCTAACTATGGCTACACCTTC.

This clone was counted once. The CDR3 loop is CASSESSGVTADTQYF. In DNA, the CDR3 is TGCGCCAGCAGTGAGTCTTCGGGGGTGACAGCAGATACGCAGTATTTT. The chain couples TRBV10-1 to TRBJ2-3, with D possibly matching TRBD2 (6 bases). The germline V and J ends were trimmed by 0 bases and 4 bases, with 14 bases remaining between them. The CDR3 is 16 residues long. The germline CDR1 and CDR2 sequences are WNHNN and SYGVQD (reference sequence).

CDR3: CASSQSWGSPLHF. In DNA form, the CDR3 reads TGTGCCAGCAGCCAGAGTTGGGGTTCACCCCTCCACTTT. V is TRBV7-3 and J is TRBJ1-6; no firm D call. Germline lookup yields CDR1 SGHTA and CDR2 FQGTGA. The V end lost 5 bases, the J end lost 9 bases, and 11 bases lay between the germline ends. The CDR3 has 13 amino acids.

This clone was detected a few times. The V and J genes are TRBV4-2 and TRBJ1-1, with 9 bases aligning to TRBD1. V gave up 2 bases and J gave up 1 base; unmatched junction bases: 5. This CDR3 is 16 amino acids long. Germline values: CDR1 LGHNA, CDR2 YNFKEQ. The CDR3, as DNA: TGTGCCAGCAGCCAATACTCGGGACAGGGGAACACTGAAGCTTTCTTT. This gives the protein CASSQYSGQGNTEAFF.

The chain links TRBV7-3 to TRBJ2-1, with 8 bases fitting TRBD1. CDR1 is SGHTA and CDR2 is FQGTGA in the germline V gene. The CDR3 runs to 15 residues. V trimming: 1 base; J trimming: 7 bases; junction bases outside the gene matches: 6. The CDR3: CASSLMGQVLNEQFF. As DNA, the CDR3 is TGTGCCAGCAGCTTAATGGGACAGGTCTTGAATGAGCAGTTCTTC.

The chain employs TRBV19 and TRBJ1-2; D is perhaps TRBD1 (5 bases). Looked up from germline, CDR1 is LNHDA and CDR2 is SQIVND (reference sequence). V dropped 7 bases and J dropped 4 bases, with 25 bases sitting between them. The CDR3 totals 17 residues. This CDR3 is CASTQSSAGRVLYGYTF. The CDR3 DNA is TGTGCCAGTACCCAATCCTCGGCAGGGAGGGTACTCTATGGCTACACCTTC.

V is TRBV7-2 and J is TRBJ1-5; 7 nucleotides align to TRBD1. Trimming took 1 base from V and 5 from J; bases not matched to a gene: 2. This CDR3 contains 14 residues. The V gene's germline CDR1 is SGHTA and CDR2 FQGNSA. The CDR3 sequence: CASSLGQGDQPQHF. The CDR3, as DNA: TGTGCCAGCAGCTTAGGACAGGGAGATCAGCCCCAGCATTTT.

The CDR3 is CASSDSGANVLTF. CDR3 coding DNA: TGTGCCAGCAGTGACTCTGGGGCCAACGTCCTGACTTTC. The chain employs TRBV6-1 and TRBJ2-6; no clear D gene. The CDR3 consists of 13 residues. CDR1 and CDR2 (germline): MNHNS, SASEGT. V shed 3 bases and J shed 0 bases, with 0 bases lying between them.

The chain has TRBV6-1 and TRBJ2-3; 8 bases are shared with TRBD2. The V gene's germline CDR1 is MNHNS and CDR2 SASEGT. CDR3 size: 15 residues. V trimming: 7 bases; J trimming: 5 bases; junction bases outside the gene matches: 11. In nucleotides, the CDR3 is TGTGCCAGCATGACAGCGGGGGTTGAGCAAGATACGCAGTATTTT. Translating it yields CASMTAGVEQDTQYF.

The chain employs TRBV28 and TRBJ2-7, with D possibly TRBD1 on 6 matching bases. Germline V gene sequence: CDR1 MDHEN, CDR2 SYDVKM. The CDR3 contains 11 residues. V lost 6 bases and J lost 4, with 7 bases in between. CDR3 residues: CASRDRYEQYF. CDR3 coding DNA: TGTGCCAGCAGGGACAGATACGAGCAGTACTTC.

A remark on this clone: Other DNA sequences within the sample encode an identical CDR3. The chain joins TRBV2 to TRBJ1-1; a possible D gene is TRBD1 (6 bases). The CDR3 runs to 13 residues. Germline lookup yields CDR1 SNHLY and CDR2 FYNNEI. V shed 1 base and J shed 4 bases, with 7 bases lying between them. The CDR3, as DNA: TGTGCCAGCAGTGAAGAGGGGGGCACTGAAGCTTTCTTT. Protein: CASSEEGGTEAFF.

This CDR3 reads CASSLMRIADNQPQHF. The DNA of the CDR3 is TGTGCCAGCAGCTTGATGCGTATTGCTGACAATCAGCCCCAGCATTTT. The chain joins TRBV5-6 to TRBJ1-5, with D unclear. The CDR3 length is 16 residues. Per the germline V gene, CDR1 is SGHDT and CDR2 is YYEEEE. The germline V and J ends were trimmed by 1 base and 3 bases, with 14 bases remaining between them.

V and J are TRBV6-6 and TRBJ2-5; TRBD2 aligns across 8 bases. Germline CDR1 is MNHNY and CDR2 is SVGAGI (reference sequence). This CDR3 spans 14 amino acids. Unmatched junction bases numbered 7, after V lost 6 bases and J lost 4 bases. The CDR3 loop reads CASSRGLAPETQYF. The CDR3 DNA follows: TGTGCCAGCAGCCGTGGACTAGCCCCAGAGACCCAGTACTTC.

The rearrangement uses TRBV7-2 and TRBJ1-6; the match to TRBD1 covers 10 bases. V shed 6 bases and J 8 bases; nucleotides not matched to a gene: 13. From germline, CDR1 is SGHTA and CDR2 FQGNSA. This CDR3 is 17 amino acids long. CDR3 sequence (DNA): TGTGCCAGCAGTTTTTTGTCCGGGACAGGGGCTTATTCACCCCTCCACTTT. It yields the protein CASSFLSGTGAYSPLHF.

The chain couples TRBV30 to TRBJ2-1; TRBD1 matches at 10 bases. Germline V gives CDR1 GTSNPN, CDR2 SVGIG (reference sequence). V was clipped by 8 bases and J by 6 bases; unmatched bases: 10. This CDR3 region has 14 residues. The CDR3 is CAASGTGAPNEQFF. In DNA form, the CDR3 reads TGTGCCGCCTCCGGGACAGGGGCCCCCAATGAGCAGTTCTTC.

V gene TRBV5-8 combines with J gene TRBJ2-6; D is undetermined. The CDR3 covers 14 residues. The V and J ends lost 4 bases and 0 bases respectively, with 5 bases between them. Germline V CDR1 and CDR2: SGHTS, YDEGEE. The CDR3 loop is CASSRTSGANVLTF. As DNA, the CDR3 is TGTGCCAGCAGCAGAACCTCTGGGGCCAACGTCCTGACTTTC.

This clone has only a few counts. The sample has other DNA sequences that encode this CDR3 too. The chain combines TRBV6-5 with TRBJ2-5; D might be TRBD1 (6 bases). Trimming removed 6 bases at V and 2 bases at J, with 16 bases between. Germline CDR1 is MNHEY and CDR2 is SVGAGI. The CDR3 contains 15 residues. The CDR3 DNA reads TGTGCCAGCAGCCCCCCCCCGACAGGACAAGAGACCCAGTACTTC. This encodes CASSPPPTGQETQYF.

The chain employs TRBV20-1 and TRBJ2-7; D not certain. V lost 4 bases to trimming and J lost 3 bases, with 7 bases between them. The V gene's germline CDR1 is DFQATT and CDR2 SNEGSKA (reference sequence). CDR3 size: 11 residues. This chain's CDR3 is CSAKTVYEQYV. The CDR3 DNA is TGCAGTGCTAAGACGGTCTACGAGCAGTACGTC.

V usage is TRBV5-1 and J usage is TRBJ2-3; no firm D call. This CDR3 has 17 amino acids. V shed 0 bases and J shed 1 base, with 15 bases lying between them. Germline lookup yields CDR1 SGHRS and CDR2 YFSETQ. In DNA form, the CDR3 reads TGCGCCAGCAGCTTGGCCCAGGTGACCACGGGCACAGATACGCAGTATTTT. Residues: CASSLAQVTTGTDTQYF. Looking up the rest from reference TRBV5-1 and TRBJ2-3 gives the full variable domain: KAGVTQTPRYLIKTRGQQVTLSCSPISGHRSVSWYQQTPGQGLQFLFEYFSETQRNKGNFPGRFSGRQFSNSRSEMNVSTLELGDSALYLCASSLAQVTTGTDTQYFGPGTRLTVL.

The chain combines TRBV5-6 with TRBJ1-5, with 7 bases lining up with TRBD1. With V trimmed by 4 bases and J by 2 bases, 6 bases remained unmatched. Looked up from germline, CDR1 is SGHDT and CDR2 is YYEEEE. There are 15 residues in the CDR3. The CDR3 DNA is TGTGCCAGCAGCCTCAGGGGGACGGGCAATCAGCCCCAGCATTTT. This codes for CASSLRGTGNQPQHF.